This TCR beta chain was profiled in a study of T cells in Graves' hyperthyroidism and ophthalmopathy (dated by TCRdb to about 2019). About the study as a whole: Peripheral blood was collected at initial diagnosis, before any treatment. After blood sampling, hyperthyroidism patients were treated with methimazole at a starting dose of 30 mg daily, and ophthalmopathy patients were treated with high-dose intravenous methylprednisolone. Prospective prediction of ophthalmopathy was tested in an independent validation cohort of approximately 19 hyperthyroidism patients and 15 to 17 patients who later progressed to ophthalmopathy. The study also compared thyroid tissue and blood T-cell repertoires from five or six Graves' hyperthyroidism patients. For training and testing, the 100 or so patients in the discovery cohort were randomly divided in a 7:3 ratio. TCR V-J signatures able to tell the groups apart were searched for in a discovery cohort of more than 90 patients, of whom around 42 had Graves' ophthalmopathy and roughly 58 had stable Graves' hyperthyroidism. The paper reports TCR Vbeta CDR3 sequencing of approximately 140 peripheral blood samples: approximately 43 ophthalmopathy, fewer than 80 hyperthyroidism and approximately 17 progressor patients.

Overall study outcomes, separate from this receptor: Sample size was not statistically predetermined, and investigators were not blinded to group allocation. A 13 V-J signature model separated ophthalmopathy from stable hyperthyroidism, with approximately 87% sensitivity and roughly 81% specificity in cross-validation and 80%/75% in testing. During validation, the model predicted progression to ophthalmopathy a median of roughly six months ahead of onset, with almost 71% sensitivity and about 75% specificity. Most expanded thyroid clonotypes (frequency above 0.001) were also detected in blood, suggesting blood repertoires may reflect thyroid immune responses.

Hyperthyroidism patients were newly diagnosed, with disease duration under 2 months, and aged 18 to 65 years. Any patient with an uncontrolled infection, another autoimmune disease, pregnancy or lactation was excluded. Diagnoses were based on clinical symptoms, serum thyroxine and TRAb, thyroid ultrasound and orbital computed tomography. For progressor patients, blood was drawn at the first diagnosis of hyperthyroidism, before any ophthalmopathy symptoms had appeared. Ficoll-Paque density gradient centrifugation was used to isolate PBMCs from 10 ml of fresh peripheral blood. Progressor patients were first diagnosed with Graves' hyperthyroidism and then developed ophthalmopathy during follow-up. Trizol reagent was used to extract total RNA, and RNA quality was then checked on an Agilent 2100 Bioanalyzer. As concerns this clonotype: This receptor's antigen is unknown. No clone much larger than this one lies a single base away; base qualities are absent.

The germline ends are 12 bases apart after V is trimmed by 3 bases and J by 4 bases. Taken from the germline V gene (reference sequence), the CDR1 and CDR2 loops are SEHNR and FQNEAQ. There are 15 amino acids in the CDR3, from cysteine to phenylalanine inclusive. The DNA shown is the 45-base CDR3, in frame from base 1. The TCR beta CDR3 regions were amplified from RNA transcripts. The TCR CDR3 was subjected to a first round of RT-PCR using the HTBI primer set and the Qiagen OneStep RT-PCR kit. The libraries were constructed in a second round of multiplex PCR and then size-selected and purified. Paired-end sequencing of the libraries was performed with 100 bp reads on an Illumina HiSeq2000. Turning to the authors' computational methods: SOAPnuke was used to process the raw data, removing reads that contained adapters or uncalled bases, had a mean Phred below 15, or lacked an exact match to the constant primer or identifier. High-quality paired reads were merged with COPE v1.2.5, and unique nucleotide sequences were defined as clonotypes. MiTCR v1.1 was used to align clonotypes to the IMGT TRBV, TRBD and TRBJ reference segments. Analysis was restricted to V-J combinations with a frequency above 0.0001, which covered roughly 99% of repertoires. A TCS score was defined as the ratio between F50 (clonal expansion) and ExV (chaos), using BLOSUM62-based TCRdist between CDR3 peptides within each V-J. Welch's t-statistics and random forest reduced 500 to 550 V-J features to 10 to 15, which were used in a naive Bayes classifier (R e1071). TCRdb's own reprocessing of the public reads used fastp at Q25 and MiXCR and kept productive beta chains. Every CDR3 protein is listed once, alongside the most common genes and DNA of its rows. The V and J calls follow TCRdb's processing rather than the paper's. The sample has nearly 600,000 distinct CDR3 sequences on record, about 14% of them singletons. Roughly 6.2% of the sample belongs to the ten largest clones.

In this chain, TRBV7-9 is recombined with TRBJ1-4; the D gene is unclear. This clonotype was obtained from a woman aged 25-40 years with Graves' hyperthyroidism that later progressed to Graves' ophthalmopathy. The sample taken for sequencing was blood. The DNA sequence reads TGTGCCAGCAGCTTTCCCCTACGTGATAATGAAAAACTGTTTTTT. Its coded protein is CASSFPLRDNEKLFF. The full variable domain, completed from the reference TRBV7-9 and TRBJ1-4 proteins outside the CDR3, reads DTGVSQNPRHKITKRGQNVTFRCDPISEHNRLYWYRQTLGQGPEFLTYFQNEAQLEKSRLLSDRFSAERPKGSFSTLEIQRTEQGDSAMYLCASSFPLRDNEKLFFGSGTQLSVL.